The sequence of this T cell receptor beta chain was determined in a study of T-cell memory formation after mild COVID-19. General study findings and limits: Whether day 37 second-wave clones are SARS-CoV-2-specific was not confirmed. Contracting clones localized mainly to CM and EM when CD4+ and mainly to EMRA when CD8+. The study found balanced CD4/CD8 in clones contracting day 15 to 85 and a CD4+ lean in later expanders.

This clonotype has just a few counts. Its antigen is unknown. The germline V gene has CDR1 SGHTA and CDR2 FQGNSA. CDR3 length: 15 residues. V was cut by 4 bases and J by 3 bases, with 12 bases left in between. TCRdb re-called the 5' RACE reads through MiXCR, storing one row per CDR3 protein. In the table there are about 560,000 distinct CDR3 sequences, more than 15% of which are singletons. Sequencing was performed on PBMCs or a T cell subset sorted from them (not recorded which). This TCR derives from an adult woman who had mild COVID-19 (a few samples of this study predate the infection). Cell type and time point are not known. This chain links TRBV7-2 with TRBJ1-4; no clear D gene. The CDR3 reads CASSYHKRSNEKLFF. Written as DNA, the CDR3 is TGTGCCAGCAGCTACCACAAGAGGTCTAATGAAAAACTGTTTTTT.